The 8 T cell receptor beta chains below all came from one sample that was sequenced in a study of blood T cell repertoires in COVID-19. Profiled with immunoSEQ multiplex PCR; TCRdb holds only in-frame clones, not every one. The table shows roughly 100,000 clones, with roughly 85% occurring only once. Source material: peripheral blood. The receptors shown here come from a woman aged 80 or over with acute or convalescent COVID-19.

This clone was seen only once. DNA for the CDR3: TGTGCCAGCAGTTTATCCACTACTAGCGAGTACTTC. This gives the protein CASSLSTTSEYF. The genes are TRBV28 and TRBJ2-5; 7 bases match TRBD2. Germline CDR1 is MDHEN and CDR2 is SYDVKM. This CDR3 is 12 amino acids long. The V segment lost 1 base and the J segment 12 bases; nucleotides outside the gene matches: 5.

The chain is built from TRBV10-1 and TRBJ2-7; a weak D match, TRBD2 (5 bases). Germline assignment: CDR1 WNHNN and CDR2 SYGVQD (reference sequence). CDR3 size: 11 residues. Trimming removed 8 bases at V and 6 bases at J, with 11 bases between. CDR3 region: CASEQRIEQYV. The CDR3 region has the DNA TGCGCCAGCGAGCAGCGGATCGAGCAGTACGTC.

Here the CDR3 reads CASSLERRRDGYTF. CDR3 coding DNA: TGTGCCAGCAGCTTAGAGAGAAGGAGAGATGGCTACACCTTC. The chain links TRBV7-2 to TRBJ1-2; D is ambiguous. Germline lookup yields CDR1 SGHTA and CDR2 FQGNSA. CDR3 length equals 14 residues. V lost 1 base, J lost 6 bases, and 12 bases lay in between.

The chain has TRBV19 and TRBJ2-3; 7 nucleotides line up with TRBD2. The CDR3 contains 15 residues. Per the germline V gene, CDR1 is LNHDA and CDR2 is SQIVND (reference sequence). With V trimmed by 2 bases and J by 5 bases, 7 bases remained unmatched. In DNA form, the CDR3 reads TGTGCCAGTAGTATATACCGGGCGGGAGTAGATACGCAGTATTTT. Protein product: CASSIYRAGVDTQYF.

The chain employs TRBV15 and TRBJ2-2, with a tentative D call TRBD1 (6 bases). This CDR3 has 15 amino acids. CDR1 is LNHNV and CDR2 is YYDKDF in the germline V gene (reference sequence). Deletions cut 4 bases from V and 6 bases from J, with 15 bases between. CDR3 DNA: TGTGCCACCAGCACTGACAGGAAGGCCTCCGGGGAGCTGTTTTTT. It specifies CATSTDRKASGELFF.

The chain employs TRBV29-1 and TRBJ2-3; D may be TRBD1 (6 bases). CDR1 and CDR2 from the germline V gene are SQVTM and ANQGSEA. CDR3 length: 14 residues. The V gene lost 6 bases and the J gene lost 0 bases, with 13 bases spanning the gap. The CDR3 protein is CSVQGSTSTDTQYF. The DNA of the CDR3 is TGCAGCGTACAGGGTTCTACTAGCACAGATACGCAGTATTTT.

The chain combines TRBV12-5 with TRBJ1-5; D is unresolved. This CDR3 contains 12 residues. V lost 1 base, J lost 9 bases, and 7 bases lay in between. Per the germline V gene, CDR1 is LGHNT and CDR2 is FRNRAP. The CDR3 region is CASGLDAGPQHF. The DNA of the CDR3 is TGTGCTAGTGGTTTGGATGCGGGGCCCCAGCATTTT.

The chain has TRBV6-5 and TRBJ1-5, with D possibly TRBD1 on 5 matching bases. Germline V gene lookup returns CDR1 MNHEY and CDR2 SVGAGI. Trimming pared 6 bases from V and 1 base from J, leaving 13 bases between. The CDR3 is made up of 15 amino acids. The CDR3 reads CASSALRVSNQPQHF. The CDR3 bases are TGTGCCAGCAGCGCTCTCAGGGTGAGCAATCAGCCCCAGCATTTT.